One and the same sample provided the 8 T cell receptor beta chains below, sequenced in a study of multiple sclerosis patients with progressive multifocal leukoencephalopathy. Profiling relied on immunoSEQ multiplex PCR, and the TCRdb table lists in-frame clones only, not all of them. Of roughly 32,000 clones in the sample, 87% were seen once. Time point indicated: time of PML onset. The source was PBMCs, collected from a patient treated with natalizumab. The receptors here all came from a woman in her thirties or forties with progressive multifocal leukoencephalopathy.

The V call is TRBV2, the J call TRBJ1-1; D is undetermined. Germline CDR1 and CDR2: SNHLY and FYNNEI. Trimming cost V 5 bases and J 4 bases, with 11 bases left between them. This CDR3 contains 13 residues. The CDR3 sequence is CASSPRGGTEAFF. The CDR3 DNA reads TGTGCCAGCAGTCCTCGAGGTGGCACTGAAGCTTTCTTT.

The chain couples TRBV13 to TRBJ2-3, with unresolved D. The CDR3 runs to 16 residues. CDR1 PRHDT and CDR2 FYEKMQ come from the germline V gene (reference sequence). Trimming removed 4 bases at V and 0 bases at J, with 14 bases between. CDR3 in DNA: TGTGCCAGCAGCTCCGTTGGTAGCCAGAGCACAGATACGCAGTATTTT. Translating gives CASSSVGSQSTDTQYF. The variable domain in full, completed from reference TRBV13 and TRBJ2-3, reads AAGVIQSPRHLIKEKRETATLKCYPIPRHDTVYWYQQGPGQDPQFLISFYEKMQSDKGSIPDRFSAQQFSDYHSELNMSSLELGDSALYFCASSSVGSQSTDTQYFGPGTRLTVL.

The V and J genes are TRBV28 and TRBJ2-1; 7 bases match TRBD2. Germline-derived CDR1 and CDR2 are MDHEN and SYDVKM. J gave up 0 bases and V 4 bases, and 3 bases lay outside the gene matches. This CDR3 region has 15 residues. CDR3 coding DNA: TGTGCCAGCAGTTCTAGCGGTAGCTCCTACAATGAGCAGTTCTTC. It specifies CASSSSGSSYNEQFF.

CDR3 protein: CASSLVGLAGGNEQFF. As DNA, the CDR3 is TGTGCCAGCAGCTTAGTTGGGCTAGCGGGAGGGAATGAGCAGTTCTTC. The chain links TRBV7-9 to TRBJ2-1; 12 nucleotides match TRBD2. After removal of 1 base from V and 7 bases from J, the junction contained 5 bases not matched to a gene. The CDR3 contains 16 residues. Germline CDR1 is SEHNR and CDR2 is FQNEAQ (reference sequence).

The chain is built from TRBV6-5 and TRBJ2-3; D not resolved. Deletions cut 6 bases from V and 0 bases from J, with 7 bases between. Germline V gene sequence: CDR1 MNHEY, CDR2 SVGAGI. This CDR3 is built from 13 residues. CDR3 in amino acids: CASRPGSTDTQYF. The CDR3 DNA follows: TGTGCCAGCAGACCAGGAAGCACAGATACGCAGTATTTT.

J is TRBJ2-3 and V is TRBV6-1, with D perhaps matching TRBD2 (6 bases). The V gene's germline CDR1 is MNHNS and CDR2 SASEGT. The CDR3 consists of 19 residues. V dropped 2 bases and J dropped 0 bases, with 21 bases sitting between them. CDR3: CASSEILDSMGLSTDTQYF. The CDR3 region has the DNA TGTGCCAGCAGTGAAATTTTGGACTCTATGGGACTGAGCACAGATACGCAGTATTTT.

The chain links TRBV7-8 to TRBJ2-7, with unresolved D. The V end lost 5 bases, the J end lost 1 base, and 12 bases lay between the germline ends. This CDR3 has 14 amino acids. Per the germline V gene, CDR1 is SGHVS and CDR2 is FQNEAQ. The CDR3 DNA sequence: TGTGCCAGCAGCCTCATGGGCAATTCCTACGAGCAGTACTTC. Translating gives CASSLMGNSYEQYF.

The rearrangement uses TRBV21-1 and TRBJ2-3; no DNA check was done on the table's D call, TRBD2. TRBV21-1 is deemed a pseudogene. This CDR3 spans 15 amino acids. CDR3 in amino acids: CANCPLTARTDTQYF. CDR3 coding DNA: TGTGCCAACTGTCCTTTGACTGCTCGCACAGATACGCAGTATTTT.